This T cell receptor (beta chain) was observed in a study of OX40 agonist ivuxolimab in advanced cancers. The CDR3 is 11 amino acids. The germline V gene has CDR1 PRHDT and CDR2 FYEKMQ (reference sequence). Patients who had autoimmune disease history or got systemic immunosuppression were left out. The repertoire was sequenced with immunoSEQ multiplex PCR; TCRdb's copy has only in-frame clones and lacks some. Here the sample spans around 55,000 clones, 89% being singletons. The sample was CD4+ or CD8+ T cells sorted from blood, taken in a trial of the OX40 agonist ivuxolimab. The rearrangement links TRBV13 to TRBJ2-3; 9 bases agree with TRBD2. This clonotype originated in an adult with an advanced solid tumor such as melanoma, head and neck, liver or kidney cancer. The chain's CDR3 is CASGGTDTQYF. The CDR3 DNA is TGTGCTAGCGGGGGTACAGATACGCAGTATTTT. The entire variable domain, with the rest obtained from reference TRBV13 and TRBJ2-3, is as follows: AAGVIQSPRHLIKEKRETATLKCYPIPRHDTVYWYQQGPGQDPQFLISFYEKMQSDKGSIPDRFSAQQFSDYHSELNMSSLELGDSALYFCASGGTDTQYFGPGTRLTVL.